This T cell receptor beta chain was observed in a study of shared clonotypes between healthy human individuals (dated by TCRdb to the early 2020s). For the study in its entirety: The cohort comprised a couple of women and a few men aged 18 to 49 years. Per donor, three plates each were used for CD4 naive and CD4 memory, two for CD8 naive, and one for CD8 memory. To estimate repertoire size and how much clonotype sharing occurs between individuals, the study deeply sequenced the blood TCR repertoires of five healthy adults. To increase sequencing depth and limit assay-specific biases, different laboratories used diverse techniques to prepare libraries and sequence TCR repertoires. Between about 0.8 and 9 billion PBMCs per donor were obtained by leukapheresis.

Donors were healthy HIV-negative adults with no recently reported acute infections or vaccinations. Every donor was a Caucasian adult residing in Nashville, Tennessee, USA. CD4+ T cells were enriched through magnetic negative selection, after which naive cells were positively selected on CD45RA and the remaining negative fraction served as the memory subset. Blood was collected by leukapheresis, and PBMCs were isolated by Ficoll-Histopaque density gradient centrifugation and then cryopreserved in liquid nitrogen vapor phase. Purity and quantity of every magnetically sorted T cell population were checked by analytical flow cytometry. From each sorted fraction, genomic DNA was isolated and quantified by UV absorbance on a Nanodrop 2000c. What the work shows at the level of the full study, not this receptor alone: The genetic and exposure-history diversity represented was limited by the small number of donors. Approximately 5% of naive CD4, 3.5% of naive CD8, roughly 2.4% of memory CD4, and about 0.4% of memory CD8 clonotypes were shared across a few donors. Estimated clonotype richness was generally larger for naive than for memory subsets. Rarefaction of sorted-subset datasets indicated incomplete sequencing despite the large sequencing depth. Compared with non-shared clonotypes, the clonotypes found in all four sorted-subset donors had higher generation probabilities. Pairwise subsampling led to the expectation that sequencing depth would affect the degree of clonotype sharing among donors. Sampling was restricted to blood, and TCR repertoires in tissues likely differ from the TCR repertoires found in blood.

The germline V gene gives CDR1 as SQVTM and CDR2 as ANQGSEA. The CDR3 runs 12 residues from the cysteine to the phenylalanine. CDR3 DNA only is kept here, 36 bases in frame from base 1. Between the V and J ends, shortened by 7 bases and 6 bases respectively, the junction contains 15 bases. Using the deep immunoSEQ assay, multiplex PCR amplified TCR CDR3 regions from genomic DNA. Extracted genomic DNA from each cell subset was distributed evenly across all wells of several immunoSEQ 96-well plates, and each plate was treated as a replicate. For sorted subsets, each replicate PCR was loaded with 200 ng genomic DNA, equivalent to 25,000 to 30,000 T cell genomes. Purified libraries were quantified with a Qubit 3.0 fluorometer, sized on a Bioanalyzer 2100, and re-quantified with the KAPA Library Quantification kit. Every immunoSEQ 96-well plate was sequenced on a separate single-read 150-cycle Illumina NextSeq 550 flow cell. In the paper's pipeline: The immunoSEQ output contained only junctional sequences without quality scores, so filtering could not match that applied to full-length reads. To assign V/J genes and CDR3, sequences were annotated against IMGT germline references using PyIR, a Python wrapper for IgBLAST v1.9. Any read was removed if the V/J assignment was weak (E-value above 1e-6), the CDR3 was missing, or the read contained stop codons, out-of-frame junctions, or ambiguous translated residues. V3J clonotypes were defined as sequences sharing an identical inferred V gene, J gene, and CDR3 amino acid sequence. The percentage overlap between two repertoires was calculated by dividing the number of shared unique clonotypes by the size of the smaller repertoire. Richness of each repertoire was evaluated using RTK rarefaction, the Chao1 estimator, and Recon v2.1 estimates of unobserved clonotypes. For all TCRbeta clonotypes obtained by the gDNA method from a few donors, generation probabilities were computed with OLGA. Held by TCRdb, this immuneACCESS table contains in-frame sequences only and omits some clones. Under half of the omission traces to an unresolved V gene where checked; the cause of the rest is unknown. V, J and clone size reflect that table, while D and trimming were determined from the DNA. The sample table records approximately 2.5 million clones; roughly nine tenths of these occur just once. The leading ten clones occupy around 0.15% of the sample.

For this clone: This clone's antigen is unknown. The record has no base qualities; no much larger clone is one base away.

The chain uses TRBV29-1 and TRBJ1-2; D gene: possibly TRBD1, on 5 matching bases. The sequencing sample was made of naive CD4+ T cells sorted from blood. The cell subset or site label corresponds to: CD45RA+ positively selected. This sequence originates from a man between 18 and 35 years old in good health. CDR3 loop: CSAGGAGNGYTF. The DNA reads TGCAGCGCTGGTGGGGCGGGGAATGGCTACACCTTC.